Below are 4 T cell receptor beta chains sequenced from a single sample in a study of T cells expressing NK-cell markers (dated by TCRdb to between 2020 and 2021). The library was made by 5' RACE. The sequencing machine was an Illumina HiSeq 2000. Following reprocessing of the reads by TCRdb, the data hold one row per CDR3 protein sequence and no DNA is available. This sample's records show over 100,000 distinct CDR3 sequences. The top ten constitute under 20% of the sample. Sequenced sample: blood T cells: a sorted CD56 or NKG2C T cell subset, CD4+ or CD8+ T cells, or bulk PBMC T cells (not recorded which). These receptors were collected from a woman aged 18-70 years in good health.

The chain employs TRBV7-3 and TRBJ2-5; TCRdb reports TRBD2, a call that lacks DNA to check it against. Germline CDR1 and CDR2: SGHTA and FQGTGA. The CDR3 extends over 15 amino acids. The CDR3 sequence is CASSLGGGPQETQYF.

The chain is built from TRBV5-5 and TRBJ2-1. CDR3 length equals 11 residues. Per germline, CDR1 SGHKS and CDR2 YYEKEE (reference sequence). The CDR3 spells CASSFGRDTFF.

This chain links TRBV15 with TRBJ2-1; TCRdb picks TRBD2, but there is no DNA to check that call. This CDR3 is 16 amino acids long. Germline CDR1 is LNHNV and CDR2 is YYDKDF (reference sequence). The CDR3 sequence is CATSSKTSSSYNEQFF.

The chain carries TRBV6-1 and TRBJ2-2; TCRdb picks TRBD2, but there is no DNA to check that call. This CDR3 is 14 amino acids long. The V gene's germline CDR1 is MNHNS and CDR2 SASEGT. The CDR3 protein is CASSSSGSAGELFF.